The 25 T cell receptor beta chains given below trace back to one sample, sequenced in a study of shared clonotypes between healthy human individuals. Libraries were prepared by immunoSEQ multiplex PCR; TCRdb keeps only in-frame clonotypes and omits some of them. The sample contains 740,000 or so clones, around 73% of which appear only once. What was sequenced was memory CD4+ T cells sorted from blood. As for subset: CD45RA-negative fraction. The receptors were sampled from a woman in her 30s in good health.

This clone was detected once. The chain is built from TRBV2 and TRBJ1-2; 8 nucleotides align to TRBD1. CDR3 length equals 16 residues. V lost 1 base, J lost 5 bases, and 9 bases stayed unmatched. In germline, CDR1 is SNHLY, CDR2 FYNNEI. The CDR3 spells CASSEGTGLRLYGYTF. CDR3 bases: TGTGCCAGCAGTGAAGGGACAGGGTTACGCCTTTATGGCTACACCTTC.

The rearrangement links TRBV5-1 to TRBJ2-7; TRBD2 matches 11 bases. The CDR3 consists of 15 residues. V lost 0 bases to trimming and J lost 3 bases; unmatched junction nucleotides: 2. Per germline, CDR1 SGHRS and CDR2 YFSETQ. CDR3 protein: CASSLELAGDYEQYF. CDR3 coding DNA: TGCGCCAGCAGCTTGGAACTAGCGGGAGACTACGAGCAGTACTTC.

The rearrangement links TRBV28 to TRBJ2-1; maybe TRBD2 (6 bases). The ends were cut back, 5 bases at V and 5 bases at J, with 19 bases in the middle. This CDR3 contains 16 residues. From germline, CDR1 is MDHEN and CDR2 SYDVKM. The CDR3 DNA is TGTGCCAGCAGTCCCGAGCTGGCGGGGAAGAACAATGAGCAGTTCTTC. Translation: CASSPELAGKNNEQFF.

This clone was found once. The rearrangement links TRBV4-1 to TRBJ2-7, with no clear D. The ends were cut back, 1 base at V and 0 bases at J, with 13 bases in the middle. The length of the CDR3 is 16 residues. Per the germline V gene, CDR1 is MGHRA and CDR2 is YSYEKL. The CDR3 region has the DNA TGCGCCAGCAGCCAAGGTTCGTATCGCTCCTCCTACGAGCAGTACTTC. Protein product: CASSQGSYRSSYEQYF.

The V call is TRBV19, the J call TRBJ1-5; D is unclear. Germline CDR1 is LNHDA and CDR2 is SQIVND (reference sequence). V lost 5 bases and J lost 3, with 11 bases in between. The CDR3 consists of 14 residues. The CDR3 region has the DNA TGTGCCAGTAGTTTGGGCGGGTTCAATCAGCCCCAGCATTTT. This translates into CASSLGGFNQPQHF.

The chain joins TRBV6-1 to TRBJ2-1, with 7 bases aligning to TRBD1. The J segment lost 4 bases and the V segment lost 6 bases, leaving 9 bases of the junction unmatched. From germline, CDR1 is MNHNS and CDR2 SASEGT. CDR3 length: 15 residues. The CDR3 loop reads CASSLRTGLYNEQFF. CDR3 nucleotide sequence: TGTGCCAGCAGCCTGAGGACAGGACTTTACAATGAGCAGTTCTTC.

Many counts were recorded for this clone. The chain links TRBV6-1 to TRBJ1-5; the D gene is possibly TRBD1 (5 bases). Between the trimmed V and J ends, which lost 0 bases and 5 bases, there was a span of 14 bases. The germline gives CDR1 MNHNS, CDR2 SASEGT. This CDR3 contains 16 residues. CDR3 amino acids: CASSEALPREYQPQHF. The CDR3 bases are TGTGCCAGCAGTGAAGCGCTTCCCAGGGAGTATCAGCCCCAGCATTTT.

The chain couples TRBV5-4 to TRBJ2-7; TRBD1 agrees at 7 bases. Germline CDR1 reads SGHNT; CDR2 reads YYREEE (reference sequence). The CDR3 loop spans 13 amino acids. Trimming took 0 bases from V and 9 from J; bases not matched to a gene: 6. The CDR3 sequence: CASSLGDRVGQYF. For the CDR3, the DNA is TGTGCCAGCAGCTTGGGCGACAGGGTAGGGCAGTACTTC.

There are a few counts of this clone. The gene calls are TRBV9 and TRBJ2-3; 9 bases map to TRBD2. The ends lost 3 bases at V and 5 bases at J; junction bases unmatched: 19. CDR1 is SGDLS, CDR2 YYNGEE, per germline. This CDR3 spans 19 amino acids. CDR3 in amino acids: CASSARRLAGTPGVDTQYF. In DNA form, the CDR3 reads TGTGCCAGCAGCGCGCGTCGGCTAGCGGGAACTCCGGGGGTAGATACGCAGTATTTT.

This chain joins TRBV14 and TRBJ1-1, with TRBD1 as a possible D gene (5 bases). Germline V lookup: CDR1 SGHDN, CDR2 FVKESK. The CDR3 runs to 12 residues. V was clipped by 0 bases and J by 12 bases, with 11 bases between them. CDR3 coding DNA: TGTGCCAGCAGCCAAGACAGGGTAGTGACTTTCTTT. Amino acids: CASSQDRVVTFF. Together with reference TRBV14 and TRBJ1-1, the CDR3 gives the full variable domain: EAGVTQFPSHSVIEKGQTVTLRCDPISGHDNLYWYRRVMGKEIKFLLHFVKESKQDESGMPNNRFLAERTGGTYSTLKVQPAELEDSGVYFCASSQDRVVTFFGQGTRLTVV.

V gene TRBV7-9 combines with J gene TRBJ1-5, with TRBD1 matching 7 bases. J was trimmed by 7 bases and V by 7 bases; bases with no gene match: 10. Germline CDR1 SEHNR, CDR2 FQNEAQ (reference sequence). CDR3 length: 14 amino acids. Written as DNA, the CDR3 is TGTGCCAGCACCCACAGGGGTTCGGGACAGCCCCAGCATTTT. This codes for CASTHRGSGQPQHF.

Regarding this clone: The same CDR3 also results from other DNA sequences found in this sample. The CDR3: CASSSSRVSGNTIYF. In nucleotides, the CDR3 is TGTGCCAGCAGTTCTTCCAGGGTGTCTGGAAACACCATATATTTT. V usage is TRBV27 and J usage is TRBJ1-3; tentatively, D is TRBD1 (5 bases). The CDR3 totals 15 residues. Germline CDR1 is MNHEY and CDR2 is SMNVEV (reference sequence). Trimming took 4 bases from V and 1 from J, leaving 11 bases between them.

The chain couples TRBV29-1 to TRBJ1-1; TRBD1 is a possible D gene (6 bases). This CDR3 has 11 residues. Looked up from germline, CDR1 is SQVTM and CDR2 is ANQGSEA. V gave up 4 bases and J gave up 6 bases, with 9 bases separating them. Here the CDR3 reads CSVAGASEAFF. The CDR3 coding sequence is TGCAGCGTTGCAGGGGCGTCTGAAGCTTTCTTT.

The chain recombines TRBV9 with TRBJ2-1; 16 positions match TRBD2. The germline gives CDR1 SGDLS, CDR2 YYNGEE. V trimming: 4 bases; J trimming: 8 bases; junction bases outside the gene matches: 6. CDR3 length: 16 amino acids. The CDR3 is CASSTGTSGRADEQFF. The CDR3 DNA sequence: TGTGCCAGCAGCACCGGGACTAGCGGGAGGGCCGATGAGCAGTTCTTC.

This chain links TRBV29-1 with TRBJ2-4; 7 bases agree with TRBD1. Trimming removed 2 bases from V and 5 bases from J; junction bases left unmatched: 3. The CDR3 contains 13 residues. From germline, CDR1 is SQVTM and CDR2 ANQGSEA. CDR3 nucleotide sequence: TGCAGCGTTGAAATGGGGACAGAAAACATTCAGTACTTC. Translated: CSVEMGTENIQYF.

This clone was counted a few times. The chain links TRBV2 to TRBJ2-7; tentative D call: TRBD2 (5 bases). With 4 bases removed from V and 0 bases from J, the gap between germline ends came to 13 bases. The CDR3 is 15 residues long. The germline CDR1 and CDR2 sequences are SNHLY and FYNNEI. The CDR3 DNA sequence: TGTGCCAGCAGTGTCGGAGGCGGCGGCTCCTACGAGCAGTACTTC. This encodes CASSVGGGGSYEQYF.

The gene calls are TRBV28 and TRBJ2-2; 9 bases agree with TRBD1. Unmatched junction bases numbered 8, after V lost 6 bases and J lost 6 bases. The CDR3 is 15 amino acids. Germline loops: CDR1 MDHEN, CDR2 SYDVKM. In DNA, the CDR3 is TGTGCCAGCAGGCCCTCGGGACAGGGCGCCGGGGAGCTGTTTTTT. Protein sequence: CASRPSGQGAGELFF.

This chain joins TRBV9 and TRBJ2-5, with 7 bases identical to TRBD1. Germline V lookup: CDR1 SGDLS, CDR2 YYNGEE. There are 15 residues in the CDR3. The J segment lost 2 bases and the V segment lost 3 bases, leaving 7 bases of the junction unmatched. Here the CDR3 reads CASSAGQALQETQYF. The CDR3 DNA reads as TGTGCCAGCAGCGCAGGACAGGCCTTACAAGAGACCCAGTACTTC.

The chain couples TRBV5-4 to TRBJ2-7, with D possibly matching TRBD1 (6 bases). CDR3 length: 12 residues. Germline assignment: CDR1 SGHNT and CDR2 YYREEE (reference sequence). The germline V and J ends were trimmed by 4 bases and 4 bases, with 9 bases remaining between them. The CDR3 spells CASSADRYEQYF. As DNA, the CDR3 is TGTGCCAGCAGCGCGGACAGATACGAGCAGTACTTC.

CDR3 protein: CASSDRRTGVGNEQFF. The CDR3 bases are TGTGCCAGCAGTGACCGCCGGACAGGGGTTGGCAATGAGCAGTTCTTC. The chain carries TRBV6-4 and TRBJ2-1, with 9 bases fitting TRBD1. The CDR3 totals 16 residues. Germline V gene data show CDR1 as MRHNA and CDR2 as SNTAGT. Trimming cost V 2 bases and J 6 bases; bases outside gene matches: 8.

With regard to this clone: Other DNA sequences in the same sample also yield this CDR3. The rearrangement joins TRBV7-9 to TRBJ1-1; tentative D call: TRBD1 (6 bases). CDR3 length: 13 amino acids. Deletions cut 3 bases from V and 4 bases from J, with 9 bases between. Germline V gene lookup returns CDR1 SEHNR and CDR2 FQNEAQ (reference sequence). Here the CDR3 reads CASSFQGSTEAFF. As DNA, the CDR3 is TGTGCCAGCAGCTTTCAGGGGTCCACTGAAGCTTTCTTT.

CDR3 coding DNA: TGTGCCAGCAGTAAGGGATGGCAGCCCCAGCATTTT. Encoded protein: CASSKGWQPQHF. The rearrangement joins TRBV28 to TRBJ1-5; no definite D call. Germline loops: CDR1 MDHEN, CDR2 SYDVKM. The V end lost 5 bases, the J end lost 7 bases, and 9 bases lay between the germline ends. This CDR3 is built from 12 residues.

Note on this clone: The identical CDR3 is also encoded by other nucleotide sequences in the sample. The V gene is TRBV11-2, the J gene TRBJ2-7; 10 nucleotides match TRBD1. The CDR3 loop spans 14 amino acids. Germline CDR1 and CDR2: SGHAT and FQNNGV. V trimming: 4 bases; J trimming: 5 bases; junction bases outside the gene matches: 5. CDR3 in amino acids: CASSSGQGYNEQYF. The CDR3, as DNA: TGTGCCAGCAGCTCGGGACAGGGGTATAACGAGCAGTACTTC.

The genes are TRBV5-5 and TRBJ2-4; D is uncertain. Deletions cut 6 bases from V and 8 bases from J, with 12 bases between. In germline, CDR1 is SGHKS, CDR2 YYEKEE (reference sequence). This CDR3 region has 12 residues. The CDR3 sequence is CASTPATDIQYF. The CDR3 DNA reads TGTGCCAGCACCCCGGCGACGGACATTCAGTACTTC.

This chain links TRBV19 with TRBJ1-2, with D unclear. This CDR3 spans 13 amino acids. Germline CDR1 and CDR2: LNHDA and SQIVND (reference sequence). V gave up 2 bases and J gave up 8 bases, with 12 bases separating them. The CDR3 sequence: CASSITGSMGYTF. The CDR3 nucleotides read TGTGCCAGTAGTATAACGGGTTCTATGGGCTACACCTTC.